These 11 T cell receptor beta chains were all obtained from the same sample, sequenced in a study of shared clonotypes between healthy human individuals. Positive CCR7 selection of CD45RO-negative cells yielded the naive CD8 cells, and terminally differentiated effector memory CD45RA+ cells were excluded. The assay was immunoSEQ multiplex PCR, and TCRdb's table has in-frame clones only and misses some. The sample holds about 2.1 million clones; 90% to 95% are singletons and the top ten take about 1.7%. Sequencing used naive CD8+ T cells from PBMCs. These receptors were obtained from a man aged 18 to 29 in good health. Some clones in this sample may be carry-over from other donors' samples.

About this clone itself: This sample includes further DNA sequences coding for the same CDR3. DNA for the CDR3: TGTGCCAGCAGTTTTACCAGGAACACTGAAGCTTTCTTT. Translated: CASSFTRNTEAFF. V and J are TRBV27 and TRBJ1-1, with D hard to call. V was cut by 3 bases and J by 1 base, with 6 bases left in between. Per the germline V gene, CDR1 is MNHEY and CDR2 is SMNVEV (reference sequence). The CDR3 sequence is 13 residues long.

V and J are TRBV7-2 and TRBJ1-1; D unclear. CDR1 is SGHTA and CDR2 is FQGNSA in the germline V gene. V was shortened by 6 bases and J by 0 bases, with 11 bases between the two germline ends. The CDR3 sequence is 14 residues long. The CDR3 nucleotides are TGTGCCAGCAGTGAAAGGGTGATGAACACTGAAGCTTTCTTT. Translation: CASSERVMNTEAFF.

The chain links TRBV19 to TRBJ2-2, with TRBD1 identical over 8 bases. The V segment lost 3 bases and the J segment 1 base; nucleotides outside the gene matches: 4. This CDR3 has 16 residues. Germline CDR1 reads LNHDA; CDR2 reads SQIVND (reference sequence). Written as DNA, the CDR3 is TGTGCCAGTAGTATCGAGGGACAGGTGAACACCGGGGAGCTGTTTTTT. Residues: CASSIEGQVNTGELFF.

This clone came up a few times. V and J are TRBV5-1 and TRBJ2-5, with a weak D call TRBD2 (5 bases). Between the trimmed V and J ends, which lost 7 bases and 5 bases, there was a span of 21 bases. This CDR3 has 15 residues. The germline gives CDR1 SGHRS, CDR2 YFSETQ. The CDR3 spells CASYAEGSMFETQYF. CDR3 nucleotides: TGCGCCAGCTACGCAGAGGGATCCATGTTCGAGACCCAGTACTTC.

The chain combines TRBV4-1 with TRBJ1-5, with 8 bases that match TRBD1. CDR1 is MGHRA and CDR2 is YSYEKL in the germline V gene. V lost 4 bases and J lost 1; bases outside the gene matches: 3. The CDR3 is made up of 15 amino acids. This CDR3 reads CASSRGTGSNQPQHF. The CDR3 region has the DNA TGCGCCAGCAGCCGCGGGACAGGCAGCAATCAGCCCCAGCATTTT.

As to this clone: The same CDR3 also results from other DNA sequences found in this sample. This chain links TRBV28 with TRBJ2-1; 9 positions agree with TRBD1. The trim removed 5 bases at V and 7 bases at J, leaving 6 bases unmatched. CDR1 and CDR2 (germline): MDHEN, SYDVKM. CDR3 size: 14 residues. DNA for the CDR3: TGTGCCAGCAGTCCATTACAGGGGGCGAATGAGCAGTTCTTC. Residues: CASSPLQGANEQFF.

The rearrangement joins TRBV30 to TRBJ2-7; 8 bases match TRBD1. Germline loops: CDR1 GTSNPN, CDR2 SVGIG (reference sequence). J lost 5 bases, V lost 6 bases, and 15 bases had no gene match. The CDR3 runs to 15 residues. The CDR3 is CACRLQGERRHEQYF. The CDR3 coding sequence is TGTGCCTGTCGCTTACAGGGGGAGAGGCGCCACGAGCAGTACTTC.

The V and J genes are TRBV27 and TRBJ2-6, with no clear D. Germline CDR1 and CDR2: MNHEY and SMNVEV (reference sequence). The V and J ends lost 5 bases and 0 bases respectively, with 14 bases between them. CDR3 length equals 17 residues. CDR3 nucleotides: TGTGCCAGCAGTCCCCTAGGACGGGCCTCTGGGGCCAACGTCCTGACTTTC. Encoded protein: CASSPLGRASGANVLTF.

This clone was seen only once. The chain combines TRBV9 with TRBJ2-7, with a weak D call TRBD1 (5 bases). Germline CDR1 reads SGDLS; CDR2 reads YYNGEE. With 3 bases removed from V and 5 bases from J, the gap between germline ends came to 15 bases. The CDR3 has 14 residues. CDR3 sequence (DNA): TGTGCCAGCAGCGAGGGGTCCAGGGTCCACGAGCAGTACTTC. It codes for CASSEGSRVHEQYF.

The gene calls are TRBV7-9 and TRBJ2-7, with D possibly being TRBD1 (6 bases). The CDR3 loop spans 15 amino acids. V lost 5 bases, J lost 0 bases, and 14 bases lay in between. In germline, CDR1 is SEHNR, CDR2 FQNEAQ (reference sequence). This CDR3 is CASSPPQGSSYEQYF. CDR3 DNA sequence: TGTGCCAGCAGCCCCCCCCAGGGGAGCTCCTACGAGCAGTACTTC.

This clone appeared a single time. The chain has TRBV28 and TRBJ1-1; no clear D gene. The CDR3 is 11 residues long. V shed 7 bases and J shed 6 bases, with 9 bases lying between them. Germline values: CDR1 MDHEN, CDR2 SYDVKM. CDR3 in DNA: TGTGCCAGCATAAGCTGGCCTGAAGCTTTCTTT. Translation: CASISWPEAFF.